The 8 T cell receptor beta chains below were found in one sample sequenced in a study of T cell repertoires in cytomegalovirus infection. These receptors' targets are unknown. One entry per CDR3 protein, called by TCRdb with MiXCR from the reads. The profile shows 800,000 to 950,000 distinct CDR3 sequences, 32% of them singletons. Specimen: cultured CD8+ T cells from PBMCs, collected from culture after CMV antigen stimulation. The receptors come from a human donor in good health (CMV status not recorded). Some clones in this sample may be carry-over from other donors' samples.

This clonotype was seen a few times. The V and J genes are TRBV4-3 and TRBJ2-2; 8 nucleotides agree with TRBD2. CDR3 length: 19 amino acids. V was clipped by 0 bases and J by 2 bases; unmatched bases: 11. Germline CDR1 is LGHNA and CDR2 is YSLEER. CDR3 sequence (DNA): TGCGCCAGCAGCCAAGAATTAAGGTCGAGCGGGGGCAACACCGGGGAGCTGTTTTTT. Residues: CASSQELRSSGGNTGELFF.

The chain uses TRBV6-6 and TRBJ2-3, with D possibly being TRBD1 (5 bases). V lost 2 bases and J lost 5, with 14 bases in between. The CDR3 has 15 residues. The germline V gene encodes CDR1 MNHNY and CDR2 SVGAGI (reference sequence). The CDR3 spells CASSYLRAGKDTQYF. CDR3 coding DNA: TGTGCCAGCAGTTACCTAAGGGCAGGGAAAGATACGCAGTATTTT.

Only a few counts were recorded for this clonotype. The rearrangement joins TRBV4-3 to TRBJ2-1, with no clear D. Germline CDR1 reads LGHNA; CDR2 reads YSLEER. The CDR3 loop spans 16 amino acids. The ends were cut back, 0 bases at V and 7 bases at J, with 16 bases in the middle. The CDR3 spells CASSQDRTPPWNEQFF. CDR3 nucleotide sequence: TGCGCCAGCAGCCAAGATAGGACCCCGCCGTGGAATGAGCAGTTCTTC.

This chain connects TRBV14 to TRBJ1-1; a weak D match, TRBD1 (5 bases). The V gene's germline CDR1 is SGHDN and CDR2 FVKESK. V was pared by 3 bases and J by 6 bases, with 14 bases between. The CDR3 is 14 amino acids. In nucleotides, the CDR3 is TGTGCCAGCAGCCACGCCAGGGCTGGCGCTGAAGCTTTCTTT. Residues: CASSHARAGAEAFF.

This clonotype was seen many times. The V call is TRBV12-3 or TRBV12-4, the J call TRBJ2-1, with D hard to call. The V gene lost 5 bases and the J gene lost 10 bases, with 9 bases spanning the gap. The CDR3 has 11 amino acids. The CDR3 bases are TGTGCCAGCAGTCCTCGATGGGAGCAGTTCTTC. It specifies CASSPRWEQFF.

This chain links TRBV7-9 with TRBJ2-7; tentative D call: TRBD2 (5 bases). The CDR3 is made up of 14 amino acids. V lost 5 bases and J 3 bases, leaving 14 bases between the germline ends. CDR1 is SEHNR and CDR2 is FQNEAQ in the germline V gene (reference sequence). The CDR3 DNA is TGTGCCAGCAGCCCTCTCGACGGAGGCTACGAGCAGTACTTC. Translation gives CASSPLDGGYEQYF.

This clonotype was picked up a small number of times. The V gene is TRBV7-6, the J gene TRBJ2-5; 7 bases are a match to TRBD2. Germline V CDR1 and CDR2: SGHVS, FNYEAQ. There are 17 residues in the CDR3. The trim removed 5 bases at V and 3 bases at J, leaving 15 bases unmatched. CDR3 DNA sequence: TGTGCCAGCAGCCGACTAGCTCCAGGCCCGCCGAAAGAGACCCAGTACTTC. Translation: CASSRLAPGPPKETQYF.

This rearrangement joins TRBV6-8 to TRBJ1-4; D is unclear. Germline V gives CDR1 MNHGY, CDR2 SAAAGT. This CDR3 spans 14 amino acids. Trimming cost V 5 bases and J 0 bases, with 7 bases left between them. The CDR3 sequence: CASSPESTNEKLFF. As DNA, the CDR3 is TGTGCCAGCAGTCCAGAGTCAACTAATGAAAAACTGTTTTTT.